The rows below give T cell receptor beta chains drawn from one sample of a study of cytomegalovirus exposure and HLA in healthy donors. TCRdb's table, derived via immunoSEQ multiplex PCR, lists solely in-frame clones and lacks some. Among 80,000 or so clones listed, approximately 70% were seen once. The sample consisted of PBMCs. The receptors come from a man between 60 and 75 years old in good health and CMV-seropositive. The CDR3 runs from the conserved cysteine through the conserved F or W. A D gene is named only where the DNA matches it firmly. Where a row states a size, it is once, few, many or the class of an expanded clone; other rows omit it.

D: .
V: TRBV5-1
J: TRBJ2-1
size: once
CDR3: CASSLRGDEQFF
DNA: TGCGCCAGCAGCTTACGAGGAGATGAGCAGTTCTTC

D: TRBD1
V: TRBV28
J: TRBJ1-1
size: .
CDR3: CASSPTGGIGVTEAFF
DNA: TGTGCCAGCAGCCCTACAGGGGGCATTGGGGTCACTGAAGCTTTCTTT

D: TRBD1
V: TRBV5-1
J: TRBJ1-2
size: .
CDR3: CASSPDRREGYTF
DNA: TGCGCCAGCAGCCCGGACAGGAGGGAGGGCTACACCTTC

D: .
V: TRBV4-3
J: TRBJ1-2
size: .
CDR3: CASSQDLGGLPGYTF
DNA: TGCGCCAGCAGCCAAGATCTCGGGGGACTTCCTGGCTACACCTTC

D: .
V: TRBV9
J: TRBJ2-7
size: .
CDR3: CASSVGSSYEQYF
DNA: TGTGCCAGCAGCGTCGGGAGCTCCTACGAGCAGTACTTC

D: .
V: TRBV5-1
J: TRBJ2-2
size: few
CDR3: CASSLSDSWRELFF
DNA: TGCGCCAGCAGCTTGAGTGATTCGTGGCGGGAGCTGTTTTTT

D: .
V: TRBV6-6
J: TRBJ1-6
size: .
CDR3: CAGGPRENSPLHF
DNA: TGTGCCGGAGGGCCTCGAGAGAATTCACCCCTCCACTTT

D: .
V: TRBV10-1
J: TRBJ1-1
size: .
CDR3: CASSTTGDGAFF
DNA: TGCGCCAGCAGCACGACAGGCGACGGAGCTTTCTTT

D: TRBD2
V: TRBV2
J: TRBJ2-7
size: .
CDR3: CAGTGTSGLEQYF
DNA: TGTGCCGGCACAGGGACTAGTGGTTTAGAGCAGTACTTC

D: .
V: TRBV6-1
J: TRBJ1-6
size: few
CDR3: CASSEGIVSGPLHF
DNA: TGTGCCAGCAGTGAAGGGATCGTCAGCGGACCCCTCCACTTT

D: .
V: TRBV27
J: TRBJ1-3
size: .
CDR3: CASSLRPPRDSYSGNTIYF
DNA: TGTGCCAGCAGTTTACGTCCTCCCCGGGACTCCTACTCTGGAAACACCATATATTTT

D: TRBD2
V: TRBV5-1
J: TRBJ2-1
size: once
CDR3: CASSLAGRADGEQFF
DNA: TGCGCCAGCAGCTTGGCCGGGAGGGCCGACGGTGAGCAGTTCTTC

D: .
V: TRBV5-4
J: TRBJ2-3
size: .
CDR3: CASSSGVTSTDTQYF
DNA: TGTGCCAGCAGCTCCGGGGTGACTAGCACAGATACGCAGTATTTT

D: TRBD1
V: TRBV10-2
J: TRBJ2-7
size: .
CDR3: CASTPGQGLYEQYF
DNA: TGCGCCAGCACCCCGGGACAGGGACTCTACGAGCAGTACTTC

D: .
V: TRBV6-5
J: TRBJ1-4
size: .
CDR3: CASSYGVPRGEKLFF
DNA: TGTGCCAGCAGTTACGGCGTCCCTAGGGGAGAAAAACTGTTTTTT

D: TRBD2
V: TRBV7-7
J: TRBJ2-2
size: few
CDR3: CASSPGLADTGELFF
DNA: TGTGCTAGCAGCCCCGGACTAGCGGACACCGGGGAGCTGTTTTTT

D: .
V: TRBV7-8
J: TRBJ2-7
size: .
CDR3: CASSFRGGRAYEQYF
DNA: TGTGCCAGCAGCTTTCGCGGCGGCCGGGCCTACGAGCAGTACTTC

D: .
V: TRBV7-9
J: TRBJ2-6
size: .
CDR3: CASSLAAGRNSGANVLTF
DNA: TGTGCCAGCAGCTTAGCGGCAGGTCGGAATTCTGGGGCCAACGTCCTGACTTTC

D: TRBD1
V: TRBV7-8
J: TRBJ1-2
size: few
CDR3: CASSPGDRGPHGYTF
DNA: TGTGCCAGCAGCCCGGGGGACAGGGGGCCTCATGGCTACACCTTC

D: .
V: TRBV27
J: TRBJ1-6
size: .
CDR3: CASSLYWEEITSSPLHF
DNA: TGTGCCAGCAGTTTATACTGGGAGGAAATTACTAGTTCACCCCTCCACTTT

D: TRBD2
V: TRBV7-9
J: TRBJ2-1
size: few
CDR3: CASSSFSSGGTYNEQFF
DNA: TGTGCCAGCAGCTCGTTCTCTAGCGGGGGGACCTACAATGAGCAGTTCTTC

D: .
V: TRBV27
J: TRBJ1-5
size: .
CDR3: CASSLSGGGSLGQPQHF
DNA: TGTGCCAGCAGTTTATCGGGGGGAGGGTCGCTGGGTCAGCCCCAGCATTTT

D: .
V: TRBV6-5
J: TRBJ1-5
size: .
CDR3: CASSYSGTLPQHF
DNA: TGTGCCAGCAGTTACTCAGGGACTCTGCCCCAGCATTTT

D: TRBD1
V: TRBV4-3
J: TRBJ2-5
size: .
CDR3: CASSPDRVVKTQYF
DNA: TGCGCCAGCAGCCCGGACAGGGTAGTAAAGACCCAGTACTTC

D: .
V: TRBV19
J: TRBJ1-5
size: .
CDR3: CASSMIAGGGQPQHF
DNA: TGTGCCAGTAGTATGATTGCAGGCGGAGGTCAGCCCCAGCATTTT

D: .
V: TRBV9
J: TRBJ1-6
size: once
CDR3: CASSSDEAPDGSPLHF
DNA: TGTGCCAGCAGCTCAGACGAGGCGCCCGATGGTTCACCCCTCCACTTT

D: TRBD2
V: TRBV9
J: TRBJ2-3
size: .
CDR3: CASSEEVLAGGGTDTQYF
DNA: TGTGCCAGCAGCGAGGAGGTCCTAGCGGGAGGGGGCACAGATACGCAGTATTTT

D: .
V: TRBV5-1
J: TRBJ1-6
size: .
CDR3: CASSPSTGIGSPLHF
DNA: TGCGCCAGCAGCCCCTCGACAGGTATTGGATCACCCCTCCACTTT

D: .
V: TRBV7-2
J: TRBJ2-1
size: .
CDR3: CASSATSLGHEQFF
DNA: TGTGCCAGCAGCGCGACTAGTTTAGGCCATGAGCAGTTCTTC

D: TRBD2
V: TRBV5-1
J: TRBJ2-1
size: once
CDR3: CASSRAGEGPYNEQFF
DNA: TGCGCCAGCAGTAGGGCGGGAGAAGGCCCCTACAATGAGCAGTTCTTC

D: TRBD1
V: TRBV9
J: TRBJ1-1
size: .
CDR3: CASSVVGTGDLREAFF
DNA: TGTGCCAGCAGCGTAGTGGGGACAGGGGACCTGAGAGAAGCTTTCTTT

D: TRBD2
V: TRBV5-6
J: TRBJ2-5
size: .
CDR3: CASRSSGGETQYF
DNA: TGTGCCAGCAGGTCTTCCGGGGGGGAGACCCAGTACTTC

D: TRBD1
V: TRBV7-6
J: TRBJ1-6
size: .
CDR3: CASSPKTGFSSPLHF
DNA: TGTGCCAGCAGCCCAAAGACAGGGTTCAGTTCACCCCTCCACTTT

D: TRBD1
V: TRBV7-7
J: TRBJ2-5
size: .
CDR3: CASSPPGDRKETQYF
DNA: TGTGCCAGCAGCCCGCCCGGGGACAGAAAAGAGACCCAGTACTTC

D: TRBD2
V: TRBV7-3
J: TRBJ2-3
size: few
CDR3: CASSLVGTSLTDTQYF
DNA: TGTGCCAGCAGCTTGGTTGGGACTAGCCTCACAGATACGCAGTATTTT

D: .
V: TRBV6-5
J: TRBJ2-3
size: .
CDR3: CASKSDTGDTQYF
DNA: TGTGCCAGTAAGAGCGACACAGGGGATACGCAGTATTTT

D: TRBD2
V: TRBV25-1
J: TRBJ2-7
size: .
CDR3: CASTAGLAGVGEQYF
DNA: TGTGCCAGCACCGCGGGACTAGCGGGAGTGGGCGAGCAGTACTTC

D: TRBD2
V: TRBV11-2
J: TRBJ2-5
size: .
CDR3: CASSLDPRGWETQYF
DNA: TGTGCCAGCAGCTTAGACCCGCGGGGGTGGGAGACCCAGTACTTC

D: .
V: TRBV6-5
J: TRBJ2-2
size: .
CDR3: CASSSRVNTGELFF
DNA: TGTGCCAGCAGTTCCAGGGTAAACACCGGGGAGCTGTTTTTT

D: .
V: TRBV10-1
J: TRBJ2-2
size: once
CDR3: CASSESYPGELFF
DNA: TGCGCCAGCAGTGAGTCGTATCCCGGGGAGCTGTTTTTT

D: .
V: TRBV6-1
J: TRBJ2-3
size: .
CDR3: CASSRGEGDTQYF
DNA: TGTGCCAGCAGCAGGGGCGAAGGAGATACGCAGTATTTT

D: TRBD1
V: TRBV7-9
J: TRBJ2-5
size: .
CDR3: CASSLDRGQETQYF
DNA: TGTGCCAGCAGCTTGGACAGGGGCCAAGAGACCCAGTACTTC

D: .
V: TRBV18
J: TRBJ2-7
size: few
CDR3: CASSPPLSYEQYF
DNA: TGTGCCAGCTCACCACCGCTCAGCTACGAGCAGTACTTC

D: .
V: TRBV7-8
J: TRBJ1-3
size: .
CDR3: CASSLVGRGPNTIYF
DNA: TGTGCCAGCAGCTTAGTGGGCAGGGGCCCGAACACCATATATTTT

D: .
V: TRBV5-6
J: TRBJ1-2
size: few
CDR3: CASSLDEGGYTF
DNA: TGTGCCAGCAGCTTGGATGAGGGCGGCTACACCTTC

D: .
V: TRBV19
J: TRBJ1-6
size: .
CDR3: CASTGETVYNSPLHF
DNA: TGTGCCAGTACCGGGGAAACAGTCTATAATTCACCCCTCCACTTT

D: .
V: TRBV10-2
J: TRBJ2-5
size: .
CDR3: CASSEQGGETQYF
DNA: TGCGCCAGCAGTGAGCAGGGCGGTGAGACCCAGTACTTC

D: TRBD1
V: TRBV6-6
J: TRBJ1-5
size: .
CDR3: CAIKDRADQPQHF
DNA: TGTGCCATCAAGGACAGGGCGGATCAGCCCCAGCATTTT

D: .
V: TRBV18
J: TRBJ2-5
size: few
CDR3: CASSPSQGGETQYF
DNA: TGTGCCAGCTCACCATCCCAGGGAGGAGAGACCCAGTACTTC

D: TRBD2
V: TRBV2
J: TRBJ2-5
size: .
CDR3: CASRGTSGQETQYF
DNA: TGTGCCAGCAGAGGGACTAGCGGGCAAGAGACCCAGTACTTC

D: .
V: TRBV30
J: TRBJ1-6
size: few
CDR3: CAWSLQLSSYNSPLHF
DNA: TGTGCCTGGAGTCTCCAACTTAGCTCCTATAATTCACCCCTCCACTTT

D: TRBD1
V: TRBV2
J: TRBJ2-2
size: .
CDR3: CASSNRGTGELFF
DNA: TGTGCCAGCAGTAACAGGGGCACCGGGGAGCTGTTTTTT

D: TRBD1
V: TRBV6-5
J: TRBJ2-5
size: .
CDR3: CASTTQGASRETQYF
DNA: TGTGCCAGCACCACACAGGGGGCGTCTAGAGAGACCCAGTACTTC